This T cell receptor beta chain is from a study of T cells in Graves' hyperthyroidism and ophthalmopathy. Amplification of TCR beta CDR3 regions was performed using RNA transcripts as template. Researchers ran a first-round RT-PCR on the TCR CDR3 using the HTBI primer set. From the multiplex PCR reads, TCRdb called clonotypes with MiXCR, one entry per CDR3 protein. The table shows about 360,000 distinct CDR3 sequences, with 13% occurring only once. J was trimmed by 10 bases and V by 5 bases; bases with no gene match: 9. CDR3 length: 14 amino acids. PBMCs were collected from a roughly 10 ml volume of fresh peripheral blood.

This chain connects TRBV12-3 or TRBV12-4 to TRBJ2-3; 10 positions agree with TRBD2. The sample consisted of blood. The clonotype originates from a man younger than 45 with Graves' hyperthyroidism that later progressed to Graves' ophthalmopathy. In DNA, the CDR3 is TGTGCCAGCAGTCCGGTAGCGGGGGGCTCTGCGCAGTATTTT. This gives the protein CASSPVAGGSAQYF.